The 13 T cell receptor beta chains in this list originate from one sample, sequenced in a study of blood T cell repertoires in COVID-19. TCRdb's copy holds only in-frame clones and misses some; the assay was immunoSEQ multiplex PCR. The sample carries more than 200,000 clones, 87% recorded once. Sequencing was done on a sample of PBMCs or T cells enriched from blood (not recorded which). These receptors all come from a man aged 25 to 45 who had recovered from COVID-19.

This clone turned up a few times. V is TRBV3-1 (or the pseudogene TRBV3-2) and J is TRBJ1-6; D is undetermined. The CDR3 is 15 residues long. The V gene's germline CDR1 is LGHDT and CDR2 YNNKEL (reference sequence). Trimming shortened V by 1 base and J by 7 bases, and 11 bases separated the two germline ends. The CDR3 spells CASSQGRGTNSPLHF. In nucleotides, the CDR3 is TGTGCCAGCAGCCAAGGGCGAGGAACCAATTCACCCCTCCACTTT.

This clone was observed a few times. The V gene is TRBV10-1, the J gene TRBJ2-7; 9 bases are a match to TRBD2. Per the germline V gene, CDR1 is WNHNN and CDR2 is SYGVQD (reference sequence). The V gene end was trimmed by 8 bases and the J gene end by 3 bases; junction bases not matched to a gene: 14. This CDR3 has 16 amino acids. The CDR3 DNA follows: TGCGCCAGCTCTCCACCGACTAGCGGATCAGACTACGAGCAGTACTTC. Its protein product is CASSPPTSGSDYEQYF.

This clone was seen only a few times. This rearrangement joins TRBV29-1 to TRBJ1-1, with D possibly being TRBD1 (5 bases). The CDR3 has 13 residues. V lost 1 base, J lost 0 bases, and 6 bases lay in between. In germline, CDR1 is SQVTM, CDR2 ANQGSEA. CDR3 in DNA: TGCAGCGTTGAAGGACAGCTGAACACTGAAGCTTTCTTT. Protein product: CSVEGQLNTEAFF.

V usage is TRBV6-2 or TRBV6-3 and J usage is TRBJ2-1; no reliable D call. The V end was cut by 2 bases, the J end by 4 bases, with 6 bases between. The CDR3 consists of 13 residues. Germline V gene sequence: CDR1 MNHEY, CDR2 SVGEGT. In DNA form, the CDR3 reads TGTGCCAGCAGTTACCTTGAGTACAATGAGCAGTTCTTC. It is translated as CASSYLEYNEQFF.

The rearrangement joins TRBV2 to TRBJ2-2; D is uncertain. V lost 6 bases and J 13 bases, leaving 15 bases between the germline ends. Germline V CDR1 and CDR2: SNHLY, FYNNEI. The CDR3 totals 12 residues. This CDR3 reads CASSSITGGLFF. In nucleotides, the CDR3 is TGTGCCAGCAGCTCCATCACCGGCGGGCTGTTTTTT.

The chain carries TRBV6-5 and TRBJ1-1; maybe TRBD1 (6 bases). Deletions cut 6 bases from V and 9 bases from J, with 17 bases between. The CDR3 is made up of 13 amino acids. Germline lookup yields CDR1 MNHEY and CDR2 SVGAGI. For the CDR3, the DNA is TGTGCCAGCAGGCCCGGGGGGGGGCGCCAAGCTTTCTTT. This codes for CASRPGGGRQAFF.

The gene calls are TRBV2 and TRBJ1-3; D remains ambiguous. Germline loops: CDR1 SNHLY, CDR2 FYNNEI. Between the trimmed V and J ends, which lost 6 bases and 4 bases, there was a span of 13 bases. The CDR3 totals 14 residues. CDR3 DNA sequence: TGTGCCAGCAGAGGCGACACCCTCGGAAACACCATATATTTT. Translating gives CASRGDTLGNTIYF.

The chain is built from TRBV6-6 and TRBJ2-2, with D perhaps TRBD1 (5 bases). Per germline, CDR1 MNHNY and CDR2 SVGAGI (reference sequence). V dropped 8 bases and J dropped 6 bases, with 10 bases sitting between them. The CDR3 has 12 amino acids. CDR3 protein: CASLRVAGELFF. DNA of the CDR3: TGTGCCAGCCTCAGGGTTGCCGGGGAGCTGTTTTTT.

The V gene is TRBV9, the J gene TRBJ1-2; no definite D call. Germline loops: CDR1 SGDLS, CDR2 YYNGEE. CDR3 size: 13 residues. Deletions cut 2 bases from V and 4 bases from J, with 9 bases between. CDR3 protein: CASSVEGVYGYTF. The DNA for the CDR3 is TGTGCCAGCAGCGTCGAGGGAGTCTATGGCTACACCTTC.

The rearrangement uses TRBV20-1 and TRBJ2-7, with 11 bases aligning to TRBD2. J was trimmed by 0 bases and V by 3 bases; bases with no gene match: 7. The CDR3 contains 16 residues. The germline CDR1 and CDR2 sequences are DFQATT and SNEGSKA (reference sequence). CDR3 in DNA: TGCAGTGCTAGTCCTAGCGGGGGGACGAGCTCCTACGAGCAGTACTTC. Its translation: CSASPSGGTSSYEQYF.

In its sample, this clone was seen a few times. The chain carries TRBV5-6 and TRBJ2-5; 7 bases map to TRBD2. Germline CDR1 SGHDT, CDR2 YYEEEE. This CDR3 comprises 15 residues. The trim removed 3 bases at V and 7 bases at J, leaving 12 bases unmatched. The CDR3 loop is CASSSLADPLGTQYF. The CDR3 nucleotides read TGTGCCAGCAGCTCGCTAGCGGACCCCTTGGGGACCCAGTACTTC.

V is TRBV30 and J is TRBJ1-2; D gene ambiguous. The CDR3 has 14 amino acids. V lost 3 bases and J lost 0, with 11 bases in between. Looked up from germline, CDR1 is GTSNPN and CDR2 is SVGIG (reference sequence). CDR3 DNA sequence: TGTGCCTGGAGAATCAGGCAGCCTAACTATGGCTACACCTTC. Residues: CAWRIRQPNYGYTF.

In its sample, this clone was seen once. The chain is built from TRBV11-2 and TRBJ2-3; a possible D gene is TRBD2 (5 bases). Germline-derived CDR1 and CDR2 are SGHAT and FQNNGV. Deletions cut 3 bases from V and 0 bases from J, with 13 bases between. The CDR3 has 16 residues. The CDR3 DNA follows: TGTGCCAGCAGCTTGCCGACCGGACTGAGCACAGATACGCAGTATTTT. Translation: CASSLPTGLSTDTQYF.